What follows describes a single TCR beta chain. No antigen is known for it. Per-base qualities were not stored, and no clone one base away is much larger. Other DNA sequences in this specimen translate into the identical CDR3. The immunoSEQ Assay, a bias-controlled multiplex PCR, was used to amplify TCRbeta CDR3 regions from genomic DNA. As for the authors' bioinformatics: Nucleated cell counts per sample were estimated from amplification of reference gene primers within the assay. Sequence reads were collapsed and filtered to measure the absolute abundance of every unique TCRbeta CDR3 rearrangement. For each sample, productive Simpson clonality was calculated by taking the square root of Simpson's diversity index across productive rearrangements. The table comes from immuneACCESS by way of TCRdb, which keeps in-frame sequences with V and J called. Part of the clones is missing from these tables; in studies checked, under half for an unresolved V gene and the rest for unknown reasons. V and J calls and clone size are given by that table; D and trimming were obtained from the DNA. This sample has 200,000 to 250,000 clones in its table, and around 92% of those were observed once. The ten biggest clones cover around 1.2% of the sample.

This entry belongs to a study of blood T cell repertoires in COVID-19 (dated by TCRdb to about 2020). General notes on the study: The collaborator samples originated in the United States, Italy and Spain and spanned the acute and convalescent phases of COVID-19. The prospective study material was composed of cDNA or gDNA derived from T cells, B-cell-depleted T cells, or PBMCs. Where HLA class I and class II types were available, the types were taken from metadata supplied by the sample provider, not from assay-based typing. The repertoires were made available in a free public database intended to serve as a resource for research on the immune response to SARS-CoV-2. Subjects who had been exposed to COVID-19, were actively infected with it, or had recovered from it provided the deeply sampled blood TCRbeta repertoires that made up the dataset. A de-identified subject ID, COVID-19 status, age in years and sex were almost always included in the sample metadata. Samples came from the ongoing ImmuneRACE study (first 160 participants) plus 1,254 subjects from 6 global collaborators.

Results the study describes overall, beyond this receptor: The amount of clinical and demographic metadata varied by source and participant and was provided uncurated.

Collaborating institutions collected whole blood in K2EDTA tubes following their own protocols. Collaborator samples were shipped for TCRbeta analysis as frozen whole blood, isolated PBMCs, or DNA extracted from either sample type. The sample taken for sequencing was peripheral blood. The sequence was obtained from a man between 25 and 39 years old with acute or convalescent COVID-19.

The DNA is as follows: TGTGCCAGCAACAGGGATGGCTACACCTTC. This is translated as CASNRDGYTF. The rearrangement combines TRBV28 with TRBJ1-2; TRBD1 is perhaps the D gene, given 6 matching bases. There are 10 amino acids in the CDR3, from cysteine to phenylalanine inclusive. Of all the DNA, just the CDR3 is kept, 30 bases in frame from base 1. Between the V and J ends, shortened by 7 bases and 6 bases respectively, the junction contains 6 bases. The germline V gene encodes CDR1 MDHEN and CDR2 SYDVKM.